The 5 T cell receptor beta chains below come from one sample, sequenced in a study of breast tumors, draining lymph nodes, adjacent tissues. Samples came from axillary lymph nodes draining the breast cancer. TCRdb redid the calling of the multiplex PCR reads with MiXCR, one entry per CDR3 protein. The table has some 100,000 distinct CDR3 sequences, 21% seen once. The sample was axillary lymph node tissue. The receptors originated from a female donor with breast cancer. Some clones in this sample may be carry-over from other donors' samples.

This clonotype was counted many times. J is TRBJ1-2 and V is TRBV10-3; D remains ambiguous. Germline loops: CDR1 ENHRY, CDR2 SYGVKD. This CDR3 contains 13 residues. V was trimmed by 7 bases and J by 0 bases, leaving 9 bases between them. The DNA for the CDR3 is TGTGCCATCATAGGACCGCCTAACTATGGCTACACCTTC. This gives the protein CAIIGPPNYGYTF.

This clonotype appeared many times. J is TRBJ2-3 and V is TRBV19; D unclear. Trimming shortened V by 4 bases and J by 5 bases, and 7 bases separated the two germline ends. Germline lookup yields CDR1 LNHDA and CDR2 SQIVND (reference sequence). This CDR3 is 12 amino acids long. The CDR3 region is CASSKAGDTQYF. Here the CDR3 DNA reads TGTGCCAGTAGTAAGGCCGGAGATACGCAGTATTTT.

This clonotype has ten or more counts. The gene calls are TRBV4-2 and TRBJ2-3, with 7 bases matching TRBD1. Germline trimming cut 5 bases from V and 2 bases from J; bases unmatched to any gene: 4. Germline V gene lookup returns CDR1 LGHNA and CDR2 YNFKEQ. There are 14 residues in the CDR3. For the CDR3, the DNA is TGTGCCAGCAGCGCCGGACAGGTCACAGATACGCAGTATTTT. It translates to CASSAGQVTDTQYF.

Remarks on this clonotype: A read error may explain this, as a much larger clone is one base away. This sequence joins TRBV2 and TRBJ2-1; a possible D gene is TRBD2 (7 bases). This CDR3 contains 14 residues. The V end was cut by 1 base, the J end by 9 bases, with 13 bases between. The germline V gene has CDR1 SNHLY and CDR2 FYNNEI. CDR3 loop: CASSEGRGASEQFF. For the CDR3, the DNA is TGTGCCAGCAGTGAAGGTCGGGGGGCGAGTGAGCAGTTCTTC. The full variable domain, with the rest looked up from reference TRBV2 and TRBJ2-1, is EPEVTQTPSHQVTQMGQEVILRCVPISNHLYFYWYRQILGQKVEFLVSFYNNEISEKSEIFDDQFSVERPDGSNFTLKIRSTKLEDSAMYFCASSEGRGASEQFFGPGTRLTVL.

This clonotype was recorded many times. CDR3 residues: CASSPTTGDTGTDTQYF. Here the CDR3 DNA reads TGCGCCAGCAGCCCGACGACCGGGGACACCGGCACAGATACGCAGTATTTT. The J gene is TRBJ2-3, the V gene TRBV10-1; TRBD1 might be the D (6 bases). The V end lost 6 bases, the J end lost 1 base, and 20 bases lay between the germline ends. CDR3 size: 17 residues. Germline CDR1 reads WNHNN; CDR2 reads SYGVQD (reference sequence).